The 7 T cell receptor beta chains below were found in one sample sequenced in a study of T cells after yellow fever vaccination. TCRdb analysed the 5' RACE reads with MiXCR anew, one entry per CDR3 protein. Altogether 450,000 to 650,000 distinct CDR3 sequences are present, roughly 14% being singletons, with the ten largest covering over 11%. The starting material was PBMCs, obtained on the day of the yellow fever booster vaccination. The receptors stem from a man aged 25 to 40 who received the YFV17D yellow fever vaccine.

The V call is TRBV12-3 or TRBV12-4, the J call TRBJ2-2; D is unclear. The V end was cut by 4 bases, the J end by 6 bases, with 12 bases between. CDR3 size: 14 residues. CDR3 sequence: CASSSPFGAGELFF. CDR3 coding DNA: TGTGCCAGCAGTTCCCCCTTTGGGGCCGGGGAGCTGTTTTTT.

This chain links TRBV7-2 with TRBJ2-1; D call uncertain. With 5 bases removed from V and 9 bases from J, the gap between germline ends came to 11 bases. Germline V gene data show CDR1 as SGHTA and CDR2 as FQGNSA. The CDR3 consists of 12 residues. The CDR3 region has the DNA TGTGCCAGCAGCCTGCCAGTTGGTGAGCAGTTCTTC. It specifies CASSLPVGEQFF.

This clonotype was seen a handful of times. This chain uses TRBV19 with TRBJ2-1; D unresolved. The CDR3 has 12 amino acids. Germline lookup yields CDR1 LNHDA and CDR2 SQIVND (reference sequence). V was shortened by 9 bases and J by 3 bases, with 9 bases between the two germline ends. This CDR3 is CASAEYYNEQFF. CDR3 sequence (DNA): TGTGCCAGCGCCGAATACTACAATGAGCAGTTCTTC.

In DNA, the CDR3 is TGTGCCAGCTCACCACGAGCACACACAGATACGCAGTATTTT. Translated: CASSPRAHTDTQYF. This chain links TRBV18 with TRBJ2-3; D gene unclear. The CDR3 contains 14 residues. CDR1 KGHSH and CDR2 LQKENI come from the germline V gene. Trimming shortened V by 1 base and J by 2 bases, and 7 bases separated the two germline ends.

In this sample, this clonotype turned up a few times. The chain joins TRBV21-1 to TRBJ2-3; the D segment call TRBD2 is taken from the table without a DNA check. TRBV21-1 is annotated as a pseudogene. The CDR3 totals 14 residues. This CDR3 is CASRRRGRTDTQYF. CDR3 coding DNA: TGTGCCAGCAGACGGCGGGGTCGCACAGATACGCAGTATTTT.

This clonotype was seen more than once but under ten times. The genes are TRBV5-5 and TRBJ2-3; D is unclear. The CDR3 length is 14 residues. V was clipped by 0 bases and J by 2 bases, with 7 bases between them. CDR1 is SGHKS, CDR2 YYEKEE, per germline (reference sequence). The CDR3 is CASSLALYTDTQYF. The CDR3 nucleotides are TGTGCCAGCAGCTTGGCTCTATACACAGATACGCAGTATTTT.

This clonotype was observed a few times. This sequence joins TRBV2 and TRBJ2-7, with TRBD1 matching 10 bases. In germline, CDR1 is SNHLY, CDR2 FYNNEI. The CDR3 contains 14 residues. Losses at the gene ends were 6 bases for V and 6 bases for J; bases not matched to a gene: 8. CDR3 region: CASRETGTGVEQYF. In DNA form, the CDR3 reads TGTGCCAGCAGGGAGACCGGGACAGGGGTCGAGCAGTACTTC.